This T cell receptor (beta chain) stems from a study of T cells in Graves' hyperthyroidism and ophthalmopathy (dated by TCRdb to the late 2010s). Broadly, across the study: To identify TCR V-J signatures that set the groups apart, the researchers used a discovery cohort of more than 95 patients, made up of around 42 with Graves' ophthalmopathy and some 56 with stable Graves' hyperthyroidism. Thyroid tissue and blood T-cell repertoires from several Graves' hyperthyroidism patients were also compared in the study. Whether ophthalmopathy could be predicted prospectively was tested in an independent validation cohort made up of roughly 19 hyperthyroidism patients plus 17 patients who later progressed to ophthalmopathy. TCR Vbeta CDR3 sequencing of 135 peripheral blood samples (under 45 ophthalmopathy, over 70 hyperthyroidism and approximately 17 progressor patients) is reported in the paper. After blood sampling, hyperthyroidism patients were treated with methimazole at a starting dose of 30 mg daily, and ophthalmopathy patients were treated with high-dose intravenous methylprednisolone. The roughly 91 discovery patients were randomly split 7:3 into training and test sets.

The CDR3 measures 14 amino acids from cysteine to phenylalanine. Here the CDR3 DNA is all that survives: 42 bases in frame from base 1. CDR1 and CDR2, per the germline V gene (reference sequence), are PRHDT and FYEKMQ. Relative to germline, V is 8 bases shorter and J is 1 base shorter, with 12 bases between their ends. Exclusion was applied to patients with uncontrolled infections, other autoimmune diseases, pregnancy or lactation. Diagnoses were established on the basis of clinical symptoms, serum thyroxine and TRAb, thyroid ultrasound, and orbital computed tomography. Total RNA was extracted using Trizol reagent, and RNA quality was assessed on an Agilent 2100 Bioanalyzer. There are a few counts of this clonotype. Its antigen has not been determined. No quality values exist for individual bases; no much larger clone is one base distant. Study-level results and caveats: Sample size was not statistically predetermined, and blinding of investigators to group allocation was not performed. A model built on a 13 V-J signature distinguished ophthalmopathy from stable hyperthyroidism, reaching about 88% sensitivity and about 81% specificity in cross-validation and 80%/75% in testing. Most expanded thyroid clonotypes (frequency above 0.001) were also found in blood, which suggests that blood repertoires may mirror thyroid immune responses. In validation, the model predicted progression to ophthalmopathy a median of around six months before onset, with around 70% sensitivity and roughly 77% specificity.

The TCR beta CDR3 regions were amplified from RNA transcripts. For the first round of RT-PCR on the TCR CDR3, the HTBI primer set was used together with the Qiagen OneStep RT-PCR kit. A second multiplex PCR round built the libraries, followed by size selection and purification. The libraries were sequenced on an Illumina HiSeq2000 using paired-end 100 bp reads. The authors' pipeline ran thus. Raw data were processed with SOAPnuke, discarding reads with adapters, uncalled bases, mean Phred below 15, or no exact constant-primer or identifier match. High-quality paired reads were merged using COPE v1.2.5, and each unique nucleotide sequence was defined as a clonotype. MiTCR v1.1 was used to align clonotypes to the IMGT TRBV, TRBD and TRBJ reference segments. The analysis was restricted to V-J combinations with a frequency above 0.0001, which together covered 99% to 99.2% of the repertoires. The TCS score was defined as the ratio of F50 (clonal expansion) to E x V (chaos), calculated using BLOSUM62-based TCRdist between CDR3 peptides within each V-J. Welch's t-statistics and random forest reduced around 510 V-J features to 13, which were used in a naive Bayes classifier (R e1071). Thyroid-blood repertoire similarity was quantified with the Morisita-Horn index. The raw public data were reprocessed by TCRdb itself: fastp quality trimming at Q25, MiXCR clonotype calling, in-frame beta chains only. For every CDR3 protein sequence, its rows merge into one entry that carries the most common genes and DNA. These V and J calls derive from TCRdb rather than the authors' analysis. Across this sample there are 550,000 to 600,000 distinct CDR3 sequences, with 40% to 55% seen only once. Clones ranked in the top ten supply over 15% of the sample.

The receptor chain draws on TRBV13 and TRBJ1-5; matching of 5 bases hints at TRBD1 as the D gene. The source of this sequence is an adult woman with Graves' disease, either hyperthyroidism or ophthalmopathy (not recorded which). The sample consisted of peripheral blood or thyroid tissue (not recorded which). The CDR3 corresponds to CASHPGISNQPQHF. The DNA sequence is given as TGTGCCAGCCATCCAGGGATCAGCAATCAGCCCCAGCATTTT.